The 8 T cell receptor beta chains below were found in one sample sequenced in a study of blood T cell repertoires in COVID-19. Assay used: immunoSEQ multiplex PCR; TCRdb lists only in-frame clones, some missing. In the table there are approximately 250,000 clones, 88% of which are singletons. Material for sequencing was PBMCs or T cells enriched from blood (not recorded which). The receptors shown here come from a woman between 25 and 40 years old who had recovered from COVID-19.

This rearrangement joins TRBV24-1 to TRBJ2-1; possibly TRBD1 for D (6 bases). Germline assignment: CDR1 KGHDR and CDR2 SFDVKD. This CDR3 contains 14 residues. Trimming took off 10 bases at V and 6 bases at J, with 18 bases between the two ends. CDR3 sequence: CATQTTGLPNEQFF. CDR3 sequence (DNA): TGTGCCACTCAAACGACAGGTCTCCCCAATGAGCAGTTCTTC.

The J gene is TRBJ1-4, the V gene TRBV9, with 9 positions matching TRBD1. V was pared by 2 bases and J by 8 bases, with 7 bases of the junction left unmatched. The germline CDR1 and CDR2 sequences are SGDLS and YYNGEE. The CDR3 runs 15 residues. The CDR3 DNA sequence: TGTGCCAGCAGCGTTACAGGGGGCTTGGGGGAAAAACTGTTTTTT. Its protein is CASSVTGGLGEKLFF.

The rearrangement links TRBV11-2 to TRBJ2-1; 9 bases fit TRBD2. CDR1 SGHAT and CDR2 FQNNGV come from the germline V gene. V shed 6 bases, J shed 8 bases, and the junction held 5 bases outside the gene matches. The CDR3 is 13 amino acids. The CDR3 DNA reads TGTGCCAGCAGTTCGGGACTAGCCGATGAGCAGTTCTTC. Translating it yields CASSSGLADEQFF.

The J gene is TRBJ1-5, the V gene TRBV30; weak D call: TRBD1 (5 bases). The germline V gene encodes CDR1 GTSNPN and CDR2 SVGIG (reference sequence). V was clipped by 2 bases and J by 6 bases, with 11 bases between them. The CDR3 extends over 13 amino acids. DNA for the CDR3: TGTGCCTGGAGTCAAGGGGTGGCTCAGCCCCAGCATTTT. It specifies CAWSQGVAQPQHF.

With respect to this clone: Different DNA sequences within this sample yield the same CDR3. For the CDR3, the DNA is TGTGCCAGCTCACCACCGGGGCAGTACTATGGCTACACCTTC. Encoded protein: CASSPPGQYYGYTF. The chain combines TRBV18 with TRBJ1-2, with D perhaps matching TRBD1 (5 bases). V lost 0 bases and J 3 bases, leaving 8 bases between the germline ends. Germline V lookup: CDR1 KGHSH, CDR2 LQKENI. This CDR3 comprises 14 residues. Full variable domain (rest looked up from reference TRBV18 and TRBJ1-2): NAGVMQNPRHLVRRRGQEARLRCSPMKGHSHVYWYRQLPEEGLKFMVYLQKENIIDESGMPKERFSAEFPKEGPSILRIQQVVRGDSAAYFCASSPPGQYYGYTFGSGTRLTVV.

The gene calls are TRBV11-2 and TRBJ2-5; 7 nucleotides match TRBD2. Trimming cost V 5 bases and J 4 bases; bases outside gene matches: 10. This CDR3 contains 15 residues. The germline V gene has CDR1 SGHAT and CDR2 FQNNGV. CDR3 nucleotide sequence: TGTGCCAGCAGCCCTATGGGGGGGTACCCAGAGACCCAGTACTTC. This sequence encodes CASSPMGGYPETQYF. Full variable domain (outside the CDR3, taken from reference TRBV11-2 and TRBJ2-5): EAGVAQSPRYKIIEKRQSVAFWCNPISGHATLYWYQQILGQGPKLLIQFQNNGVVDDSQLPKDRFSAERLKGVDSTLKIQPAKLEDSAVYLCASSPMGGYPETQYFGPGTRLLVL.

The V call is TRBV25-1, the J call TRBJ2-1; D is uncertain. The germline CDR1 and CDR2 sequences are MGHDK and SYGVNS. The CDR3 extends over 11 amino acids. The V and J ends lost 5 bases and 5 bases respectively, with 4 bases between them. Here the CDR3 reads CASSWHNEQFF. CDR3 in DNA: TGTGCCAGCAGTTGGCACAATGAGCAGTTCTTC.

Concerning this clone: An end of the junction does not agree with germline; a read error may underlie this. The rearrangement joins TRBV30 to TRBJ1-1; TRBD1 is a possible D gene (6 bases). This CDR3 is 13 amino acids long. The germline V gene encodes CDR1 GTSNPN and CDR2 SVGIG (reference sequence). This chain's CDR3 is CASRGMGNAEAFF. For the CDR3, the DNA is TGTGCCTCAAGGGGGATGGGGAACGCTGAAGCTTTCTTT.